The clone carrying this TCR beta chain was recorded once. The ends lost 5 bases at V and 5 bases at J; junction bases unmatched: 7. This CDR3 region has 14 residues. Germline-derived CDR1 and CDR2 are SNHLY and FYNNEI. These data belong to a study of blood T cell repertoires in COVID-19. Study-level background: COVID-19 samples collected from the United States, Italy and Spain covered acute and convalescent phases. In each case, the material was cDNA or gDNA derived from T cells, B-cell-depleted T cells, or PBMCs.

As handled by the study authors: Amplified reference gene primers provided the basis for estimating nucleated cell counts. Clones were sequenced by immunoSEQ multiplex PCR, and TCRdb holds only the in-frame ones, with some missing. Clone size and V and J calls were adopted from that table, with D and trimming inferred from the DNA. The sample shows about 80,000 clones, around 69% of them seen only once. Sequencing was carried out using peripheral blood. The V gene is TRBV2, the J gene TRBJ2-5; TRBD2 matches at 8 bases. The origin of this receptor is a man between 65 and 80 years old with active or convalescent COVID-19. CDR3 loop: CASSLAGSRETQYF. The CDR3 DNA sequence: TGTGCCAGCAGTTTAGCGGGGTCCCGGGAGACCCAGTACTTC.